The 6 T cell receptor beta chains below all came from one sample that was sequenced in a study of CD8 T cells in Susac syndrome. RNA amounts of roughly 0.5 to 1 ug underwent reverse transcription with random hexamers. TCRdb reprocessed the immunoSEQ multiplex PCR reads with MiXCR, giving one entry per CDR3 protein. This sample has about 150,000 distinct CDR3 sequences; around 96% occur once, and the top ten carry 0.16%. Sequencing was done on a sample of CD4+ T cells from PBMCs. Receptors originate from a human donor with Susac syndrome.

This sequence joins TRBV9 and TRBJ2-2; the match to TRBD2 covers 8 bases. Germline CDR1 and CDR2: SGDLS and YYNGEE. This CDR3 has 14 residues. V was clipped by 5 bases and J by 2 bases; unmatched bases: 2. CDR3 coding DNA: TGTGCCAGCAGAGGACTAGCAAACACCGGGGAGCTGTTTTTT. Protein product: CASRGLANTGELFF.

The V and J genes are TRBV5-4 and TRBJ2-7, with D perhaps matching TRBD1 (6 bases). Germline CDR1 is SGHNT and CDR2 is YYREEE (reference sequence). This CDR3 is built from 17 residues. The V and J ends lost 2 bases and 2 bases respectively, with 20 bases between them. The CDR3 spells CASSFFRGQTRAYEQYF. CDR3 nucleotides: TGTGCCAGCAGCTTTTTCAGGGGCCAGACACGTGCCTACGAGCAGTACTTC.

The chain is built from TRBV20-1 and TRBJ2-5; D is perhaps TRBD2 (6 bases). Trimming left V 6 bases short and J 5 bases short, with 10 bases between. This CDR3 is 11 amino acids long. CDR1 and CDR2 (germline): DFQATT, SNEGSKA (reference sequence). The CDR3 DNA sequence: TGCAGTGCAAGACTAGTGGAGACCCAGTACTTC. This gives the protein CSARLVETQYF.

This chain joins TRBV5-1 and TRBJ2-7, with 11 bases identical to TRBD1. The V segment lost 0 bases and the J segment 5 bases; nucleotides outside the gene matches: 10. This CDR3 region has 17 residues. Germline V lookup: CDR1 SGHRS, CDR2 YFSETQ. The CDR3 loop is CASSLDLIGQGANEQYF. CDR3 in DNA: TGCGCCAGCAGCTTGGACCTAATCGGACAGGGGGCGAACGAGCAGTACTTC.

This clonotype has a single count. The chain couples TRBV5-1 to TRBJ2-7; a possible D gene is TRBD1 (5 bases). Germline V lookup: CDR1 SGHRS, CDR2 YFSETQ. Trimming shortened V by 4 bases and J by 4 bases, and 6 bases separated the two germline ends. The CDR3 is made up of 11 amino acids. The CDR3 here is CASSGQYEQYF. The CDR3 nucleotides read TGCGCCAGCAGCGGACAATACGAGCAGTACTTC. Using reference TRBV5-1 and TRBJ2-7 for the parts outside the CDR3, the full variable domain is KAGVTQTPRYLIKTRGQQVTLSCSPISGHRSVSWYQQTPGQGLQFLFEYFSETQRNKGNFPGRFSGRQFSNSRSEMNVSTLELGDSALYLCASSGQYEQYFGPGTRLTVT.

The J gene is TRBJ1-5, the V gene TRBV29-1, with a possible D match to TRBD1 (6 bases). The CDR3 is made up of 14 amino acids. Germline-derived CDR1 and CDR2 are SQVTM and ANQGSEA. Trimming stripped 6 bases from V and 6 bases from J, with 18 bases between. The CDR3 DNA reads TGCAGCGTCTCCAGGGGCGGGGGAGGTCAGCCCCAGCATTTT. Residues: CSVSRGGGGQPQHF. The full variable domain, in which reference TRBV29-1 and TRBJ1-5 provide the parts outside the CDR3, is SAVISQKPSRDICQRGTSLTIQCQVDSQVTMMFWYRQQPGQSLTLIATANQGSEATYESGFVIDKFPISRPNLTFSTLTVSNMSPEDSSIYLCSVSRGGGGQPQHFGDGTRLSIL.